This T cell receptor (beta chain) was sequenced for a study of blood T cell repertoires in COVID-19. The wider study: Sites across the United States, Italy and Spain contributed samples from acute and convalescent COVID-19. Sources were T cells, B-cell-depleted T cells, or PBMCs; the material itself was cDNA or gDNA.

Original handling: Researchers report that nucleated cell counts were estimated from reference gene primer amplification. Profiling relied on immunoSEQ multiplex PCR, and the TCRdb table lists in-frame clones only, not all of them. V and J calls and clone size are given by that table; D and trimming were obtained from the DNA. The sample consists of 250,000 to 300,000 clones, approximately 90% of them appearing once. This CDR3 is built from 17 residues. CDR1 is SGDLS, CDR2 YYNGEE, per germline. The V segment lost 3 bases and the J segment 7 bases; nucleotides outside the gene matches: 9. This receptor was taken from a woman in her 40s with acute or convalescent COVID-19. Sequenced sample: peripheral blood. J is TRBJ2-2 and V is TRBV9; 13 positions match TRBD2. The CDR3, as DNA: TGTGCCAGCAGCGCACCGGGACTAGCGGGGTTACACGGGGAGCTGTTTTTT. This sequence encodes CASSAPGLAGLHGELFF. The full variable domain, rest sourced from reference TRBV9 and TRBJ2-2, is DSGVTQTPKHLITATGQRVTLRCSPRSGDLSVYWYQQSLDQGLQFLIQYYNGEERAKGNILERFSAQQFPDLHSELNLSSLELGDSALYFCASSAPGLAGLHGELFFGEGSRLTVL.